The entry that follows covers one TCR beta chain sequence. Its antigen is currently unknown. The treatment: oral pan-JAK inhibitor, 5-10 mg twice daily. Alopecia areata patients had lesional scalp punch biopsies and peripheral blood taken from them. RNA was extracted and reverse transcribed into cDNA as the sequencing template. Clones were read by immunoSEQ multiplex PCR, and TCRdb kept only the in-frame ones, dropping some. Found here are some 200,000 clones, about 58% of them singletons; the top ten hold 1.6%. This sample was included in a study of CD8+ T cells in alopecia areata. Overall study findings and caveats: Lesional scalp exceeded normal scalp in clonality, especially in alopecia totalis/universalis. Mice showed clearer TCR sharing than patients did, a gap that was possibly HLA-related.

Trimming removed 1 base at V and 4 bases at J, with 8 bases between. Per the germline V gene, CDR1 is GTSNPN and CDR2 is SVGIG (reference sequence). There are 13 residues in the CDR3. V usage is TRBV30 and J usage is TRBJ1-5; D is undetermined. This receptor was identified in a human donor with alopecia areata. The sequencing here drew on CD4+ T cells sorted from blood, taken at week 4, from a patient treated with tofacitinib. The CDR3: CAWSGALNQPQHF. CDR3 DNA sequence: TGTGCCTGGAGTGGGGCACTTAATCAGCCCCAGCATTTT.